This T cell receptor beta chain was documented in a study of T-cell reconstitution after alpha-beta-depleted transplantation in children. The CDR3 sequence is 16 residues long. Deletions cut 5 bases from V and 7 bases from J, with 21 bases between. Germline CDR1 and CDR2: SGHTA and FQGTGA. The table lists this clonotype with many counts. Unique molecular identifiers tagged the TCRbeta library. TCRdb independently ran MiXCR on the PCR reads; one entry per CDR3 protein. The profile shows about 610,000 distinct CDR3 sequences, about 10% of them singletons. The specimen comprised PBMCs from the stem cell graft donor, sampled from the stem cell graft. The gene calls are TRBV7-3 and TRBJ2-1; D is perhaps TRBD2 (5 bases). This TCR was recovered from a human donor who donated a stem cell graft to a child with acute myeloid leukemia. In nucleotides, the CDR3 is TGTGCCAGCAGCCCCGAACTAGTTTCGGCAAGGAATGAGCAGTTCTTC. This translates into CASSPELVSARNEQFF.